Following are 22 T cell receptor beta chains from one sample sequenced in a study of shared clonotypes between healthy human individuals. TCRdb's table, derived via immunoSEQ multiplex PCR, lists solely in-frame clones and lacks some. This sample carries 190,000 or so clones, approximately 95% of them seen once, and the ten largest clones take around 0.067%. Sample: naive CD4+ T cells sorted from blood. Indicated subset: CD45RA+ positively selected. These receptors were collected from a woman in her twenties or thirties in good health.

The DNA of the CDR3 is TGTGCCAGCAGTAAGGGTAGTCGAGAGACCCAGTACTTC. Translating gives CASSKGSRETQYF. The J gene is TRBJ2-5, the V gene TRBV28; unclear D gene. The CDR3 loop spans 13 amino acids. Trimming left V 5 bases short and J 4 bases short, with 11 bases between. Per the germline V gene, CDR1 is MDHEN and CDR2 is SYDVKM. Together with reference TRBV28 and TRBJ2-5, the CDR3 gives the full variable domain: DVKVTQSSRYLVKRTGEKVFLECVQDMDHENMFWYRQDPGLGLRLIYFSYDVKMKEKGDIPEGYSVSREKKERFSLILESASTNQTSMYLCASSKGSRETQYFGPGTRLLVL.

The chain carries TRBV5-4 and TRBJ2-1; 7 bases align to TRBD2. CDR3 length: 16 amino acids. CDR1 and CDR2 (germline): SGHNT, YYREEE (reference sequence). Trimming took 3 bases from V and 6 from J; bases not matched to a gene: 12. The CDR3 nucleotides are TGTGCCAGCAGCTCTGGACGGGCAGGGAGGGTCAATGAGCAGTTCTTC. Translated, it gives CASSSGRAGRVNEQFF.

This chain uses TRBV29-1 with TRBJ2-5; D gene ambiguous. Germline V gives CDR1 SQVTM, CDR2 ANQGSEA. The CDR3 loop spans 12 amino acids. Deletions cut 4 bases from V and 2 bases from J, with 8 bases between. DNA of the CDR3: TGCAGCGTTGCTCCGTTGCAAGAGACCCAGTACTTC. Amino acid sequence: CSVAPLQETQYF.

V gene TRBV7-6 combines with J gene TRBJ1-1; 8 positions agree with TRBD1. The CDR3 sequence is 13 residues long. Trimming removed 4 bases from V and 7 bases from J; junction bases left unmatched: 5. From germline, CDR1 is SGHVS and CDR2 FNYEAQ. CDR3 region: CASSSQGAGEAFF. CDR3 DNA: TGTGCCAGCAGCTCTCAGGGGGCGGGTGAAGCTTTCTTT.

Notes on this clone: This same CDR3 is encoded by further DNA sequences in the sample. J is TRBJ2-2 and V is TRBV20-1; the D is unclear. Per germline, CDR1 DFQATT and CDR2 SNEGSKA (reference sequence). This CDR3 contains 11 residues. The ends were cut back, 3 bases at V and 5 bases at J, with 4 bases in the middle. CDR3 in DNA: TGCAGTGCTAGGGGGACCGGGGAGCTGTTTTTT. The encoded protein is CSARGTGELFF.

This rearrangement joins TRBV18 to TRBJ2-2; tentatively, D is TRBD1 (5 bases). Trimming removed 6 bases from V and 2 bases from J, with 16 bases in between. Germline CDR1 KGHSH, CDR2 LQKENI. This CDR3 is 16 amino acids long. Written as DNA, the CDR3 is TGTGCCAGCTCCTTCGCTTCGACAGCAAACACCGGGGAGCTGTTTTTT. Protein sequence: CASSFASTANTGELFF.

This chain uses TRBV15 with TRBJ1-5; no reliable D call. Trimming removed 5 bases from V and 4 bases from J, with 18 bases in between. From germline, CDR1 is LNHNV and CDR2 YYDKDF (reference sequence). The CDR3 spans 16 residues. The CDR3 protein is CATSSRGISLNQPQHF. The DNA for the CDR3 is TGTGCCACCAGCTCGCGAGGGATAAGTCTAAATCAGCCCCAGCATTTT.

The V gene is TRBV6-1, the J gene TRBJ2-7; TRBD2 might be the D (6 bases). Between the trimmed V and J ends, which lost 4 bases and 6 bases, there was a span of 19 bases. The CDR3 sequence is 15 residues long. The V gene's germline CDR1 is MNHNS and CDR2 SASEGT. CDR3 in amino acids: CASSATLGGFAEQYF. The CDR3 coding sequence is TGTGCCAGCAGTGCCACCCTGGGGGGTTTTGCCGAGCAGTACTTC.

This chain uses TRBV28 with TRBJ1-3; weak D call: TRBD1 (5 bases). Germline V gene lookup returns CDR1 MDHEN and CDR2 SYDVKM. This CDR3 contains 13 residues. Between the trimmed V and J ends, which lost 10 bases and 5 bases, there was a span of 15 bases. The DNA for the CDR3 is TGTGCCATCCAGGGAGCTAGGAGAAACACCATATATTTT. Translated, it gives CAIQGARRNTIYF.

The genes are TRBV7-8 and TRBJ2-7; perhaps TRBD1 as D (6 bases). V was cut by 5 bases and J by 1 base, with 18 bases left in between. Germline V gives CDR1 SGHVS, CDR2 FQNEAQ. The CDR3 contains 16 residues. CDR3 nucleotides: TGTGCCAGCAGCCTCATTCAGACAGGAGGATCCTACGAGCAGTACTTC. It translates to CASSLIQTGGSYEQYF.

This chain connects TRBV28 to TRBJ2-7; D is perhaps TRBD1 or TRBD2 (7 bases each). In germline, CDR1 is MDHEN, CDR2 SYDVKM. This CDR3 is 16 amino acids long. V was cut by 4 bases and J by 2 bases, with 18 bases left in between. The CDR3 sequence is CASSYSGRGQPYEQYF. CDR3 DNA sequence: TGTGCCAGCAGTTACTCGGGGAGGGGGCAACCCTACGAGCAGTACTTC.

The rearrangement joins TRBV10-1 to TRBJ1-2; D not resolved. Germline values: CDR1 WNHNN, CDR2 SYGVQD (reference sequence). The CDR3 covers 13 residues. V lost 2 bases and J 5 bases, leaving 9 bases between the germline ends. CDR3 sequence reads: CASSEAEKYGYTF. CDR3 coding DNA: TGCGCCAGCAGTGAGGCTGAGAAGTATGGCTACACCTTC.

This clone appeared a single time. The chain has TRBV28 and TRBJ1-2; TRBD1 aligns across 10 bases. Germline CDR1 MDHEN, CDR2 SYDVKM. J gave up 4 bases and V 6 bases, and 5 bases lay outside the gene matches. The CDR3 length is 14 residues. Here the CDR3 reads CASSTGQGSYGYTF. CDR3 DNA sequence: TGTGCCAGCAGCACGGGACAGGGGAGCTATGGCTACACCTTC.

Here the CDR3 DNA reads TGTGCCAGTAGGACCACTGGACAGAATTCACCCCTCCACTTT. Its translation: CASRTTGQNSPLHF. V usage is TRBV19 and J usage is TRBJ1-6, with D perhaps matching TRBD1 (6 bases). The ends were cut back, 6 bases at V and 7 bases at J, with 13 bases in the middle. The length of the CDR3 is 14 residues. CDR1 is LNHDA and CDR2 is SQIVND in the germline V gene (reference sequence). Filled out from reference TRBV19 and TRBJ1-6, the complete variable domain reads DGGITQSPKYLFRKEGQNVTLSCEQNLNHDAMYWYRQDPGQGLRLIYYSQIVNDFQKGDIAEGYSVSREKKESFPLTVTSAQKNPTAFYLCASRTTGQNSPLHFGNGTRLTVT.

This chain connects TRBV6-6 to TRBJ2-7; a possible D gene is TRBD2 (6 bases). Germline CDR1 reads MNHNY; CDR2 reads SVGAGI (reference sequence). Trimming left V 0 bases short and J 2 bases short, with 11 bases between. This CDR3 is built from 15 residues. As DNA, the CDR3 is TGTGCCAGCAGTTACTCTATAGCGGATACCTACGAGCAGTACTTC. This gives the protein CASSYSIADTYEQYF.

The rearrangement uses TRBV5-4 and TRBJ1-2, with TRBD1 identical over 7 bases. The CDR3 has 14 residues. J lost 8 bases, V lost 0 bases, and 7 bases had no gene match. CDR1 and CDR2 from the germline V gene are SGHNT and YYREEE (reference sequence). DNA for the CDR3: TGTGCCAGCAGCTTGGGACAGGGTTATGGCGGCTACACCTTC. The encoded protein is CASSLGQGYGGYTF.

The chain recombines TRBV9 with TRBJ1-5, with D hard to call. There are 14 residues in the CDR3. V was clipped by 6 bases and J by 7 bases, with 17 bases between them. Looked up from germline, CDR1 is SGDLS and CDR2 is YYNGEE. This chain's CDR3 is CASIPRKGGQPQHF. The CDR3 nucleotides are TGTGCCAGCATCCCCAGAAAGGGTGGCCAGCCCCAGCATTTT.

The rearrangement joins TRBV29-1 to TRBJ2-5; 8 bases map to TRBD2. The DNA matches TRBJ2-7 better at its end, which makes the J call doubtful. CDR3 length equals 12 residues. CDR1 SQVTM and CDR2 ANQGSEA come from the germline V gene. CDR3 loop: CSAAGVSGEQYF. CDR3 coding DNA: TGCAGCGCAGCGGGGGTAAGTGGCGAGCAGTACTTC.

The chain combines TRBV4-2 with TRBJ1-4; TRBD1 agrees at 8 bases. Trimming took 0 bases from V and 4 from J; bases not matched to a gene: 10. CDR3 length: 18 amino acids. Germline V gives CDR1 LGHNA, CDR2 YNFKEQ. The CDR3 nucleotides are TGTGCCAGCAGCCAAGAAGGTCTCAGGGGGCTCGGTAATGAAAAACTGTTTTTT. As protein: CASSQEGLRGLGNEKLFF.

The chain carries TRBV28 and TRBJ2-7; possible D gene TRBD2, 5 bases. The CDR3 runs 12 residues. The V end lost 10 bases, the J end lost 7 bases, and 17 bases lay between the germline ends. CDR1 MDHEN and CDR2 SYDVKM come from the germline V gene. CDR3 residues: CATHSAPREQYF. CDR3 coding DNA: TGTGCCACTCATAGCGCACCTCGGGAGCAGTACTTC.

The genes are TRBV5-1 and TRBJ2-5; D gene unclear. The germline gives CDR1 SGHRS, CDR2 YFSETQ. Trimming shortened V by 0 bases and J by 5 bases, and 11 bases separated the two germline ends. This CDR3 spans 14 amino acids. The CDR3 coding sequence is TGCGCCAGCAGCTTGGGGCGGCGGCGGGAGACCCAGTACTTC. As protein: CASSLGRRRETQYF.

The chain combines TRBV5-1 with TRBJ2-1, with 8 bases identical to TRBD2. Trimming removed 1 base from V and 6 bases from J; junction bases left unmatched: 3. CDR1 is SGHRS and CDR2 is YFSETQ in the germline V gene. CDR3 size: 14 residues. In DNA, the CDR3 is TGCGCCAGCAGCTTGTTCACTAGCGGCAATGAGCAGTTCTTC. It yields the protein CASSLFTSGNEQFF.